This T cell receptor (beta chain) was identified in a study of T cell repertoires in cytomegalovirus infection. For the study at large: Indications came from public TCR beta signatures; they pointed to CMV infection and to a matching HLA type. Study-level results: The response measured ex vivo was dominated by TCR beta clonotypes (HLA-C-restricted and CMV-specific). CMV carriers with the relevant HLA were identified by cumulative public TCR beta family frequency.

Trimming left V 5 bases short and J 2 bases short, with 11 bases between. Germline V lookup: CDR1 SGHVS, CDR2 FNYEAQ. This CDR3 has 14 amino acids. TCRdb re-called the reads with MiXCR, one entry per CDR3 protein. The data contain 680,000 or so distinct CDR3 sequences, 35% to 45% of them singletons. A remark on this clonotype: The antigen is not known.

This clonotype originated in a human donor in good health (CMV status not recorded). Some clones in this sample may be carry-over from other donors' samples. The sample was PBMCs. The chain combines TRBV7-6 with TRBJ2-3; D not certain. CDR3 sequence: CASSVGIFTDTQYF. CDR3 DNA sequence: TGTGCCAGCAGCGTAGGGATCTTCACAGATACGCAGTATTTT.